This TCR beta chain comes out of a study of cytomegalovirus exposure and HLA in healthy donors. For the study at large: Early release data held 75 million to 100 million unique TCRs from HLA-typed donors.

In the case of this clone: Its specificity is unknown.

General study findings and limits: Most CMV-associated TCR beta chains were later found to appear HLA-restricted.

Amplification used 60 Vbeta primers and 13 Jbeta primers. Only in-frame clones appear in the TCRdb table, and some are missing; sequencing was by immunoSEQ multiplex PCR. Of tens of thousands of clones in the sample, 70% to 75% were seen once. Germline V CDR1 and CDR2: LNHNV, YYDKDF (reference sequence). The CDR3 runs to 13 residues. V was trimmed by 1 base and J by 5 bases, leaving 6 bases between them. This receptor was identified in a man younger than 40 in good health and CMV-seropositive. The chain carries TRBV15 and TRBJ1-5; D gene uncertain. The sequenced sample consisted of PBMCs. The CDR3 sequence: CATSRVQYQPQHF. Written as DNA, the CDR3 is TGTGCCACCAGCAGAGTTCAGTATCAGCCCCAGCATTTT.